Listed below are T cell receptor beta chains from one sample, sequenced in a study of blood T cell repertoires in COVID-19. Here immunoSEQ multiplex PCR was the method, and the copy in TCRdb shows in-frame clones only, minus some. This table holds some 300,000 clones, 85% to 90% found once. Sequenced sample: PBMCs or T cells enriched from blood (not recorded which). All receptors come from a woman in her 50s who had been exposed to COVID-19. Both conserved end residues are part of each CDR3. A D gene is named only where the DNA matches it firmly. Clone size, where shown, is once, few, many, or a class for clones that have expanded.

J | size | D | V | DNA | CDR3
TRBJ1-6 | NA | TRBD1 | TRBV18 | TGTGCCAGCTCACCATCCATTAGGGGGTCCTGGACAGGGAATAATTCACCCCTCCACTTT | CASSPSIRGSWTGNNSPLHF
TRBJ1-6 | NA | NA | TRBV2 | TGTGCCAGCAGAGCGGATTATAATTCACCCCTCCACTTT | CASRADYNSPLHF
TRBJ2-1 | NA | NA | TRBV10-3 | TGTGCCATCAGTGAGCTATCTGTAGAGGATGAGCAGTTCTTC | CAISELSVEDEQFF
TRBJ2-7 | NA | NA | TRBV11-2 | TGTGCCAGCAGCATGGACAGCCACGAGCAGTACTTC | CASSMDSHEQYF
TRBJ2-3 | NA | NA | TRBV5-6 | TGTGCCAGCAGCTTGGGAAGGGGTCTCACAGATACGCAGTATTTT | CASSLGRGLTDTQYF
TRBJ2-7 | NA | NA | TRBV7-2 | TGTGCCAGCAGCTTGAGCGGGCCCTCTTCCTACGAGCAGTACTTC | CASSLSGPSSYEQYF
TRBJ2-3 | NA | TRBD2 | TRBV7-2 | TGTGCCAGCAGTTTACTAGCGGCGCCGACAGATACGCAGTATTTT | CASSLLAAPTDTQYF
TRBJ2-1 | NA | TRBD1 | TRBV5-6 | TGTGCCAGCAGCCAGACAGGGGGCGCCTCCTACAATGAGCAGTTCTTC | CASSQTGGASYNEQFF
TRBJ2-7 | NA | TRBD1 | TRBV5-1 | TGCGCCAGCAGCCTGACAGGGGGGACCTACGAGCAGTACTTC | CASSLTGGTYEQYF
TRBJ2-1 | NA | NA | TRBV10-1 | TGCGCCAGCATAGGAGGGGACCTTTCCTACAATGAGCAGTTCTTC | CASIGGDLSYNEQFF
TRBJ1-5 | NA | NA | TRBV2 | TGTGCCAGCAGTGGTAACAGTTATAGCAATCAGCCCCAGCATTTT | CASSGNSYSNQPQHF
TRBJ2-2 | NA | TRBD1 | TRBV5-1 | TGCGCCACCAGAGGCGGAACAGGGGAGTACCGCGGGGAGCTGTTTTTT | CATRGGTGEYRGELFF
TRBJ2-7 | NA | TRBD2 | TRBV5-4 | TGTGCCAGCAGCTCGCGGACTAGCGGGGGCTACGAGCAGTACTTC | CASSSRTSGGYEQYF
TRBJ1-6 | once | TRBD1 | TRBV5-6 | TGTGCCAGCAGCCTGGGGACAGGCGGCTCCCTCCACTTT | CASSLGTGGSLHF
TRBJ2-6 | NA | NA | TRBV5-1 | TGCGCCAGCAGCTTGGGTGGGGGCCCTAACTCTGGGGCCAACGTCCTGACTTTC | CASSLGGGPNSGANVLTF
TRBJ1-5 | once | NA | TRBV28 | TGTGCCAGCAGTCCCCCCCAGGGAAGGGATCAGCCCCAGCATTTT | CASSPPQGRDQPQHF
TRBJ2-1 | NA | NA | TRBV5-1 | TGCGCCAGCAGCTTGGCCCCTACCTACAGGGAAAGGGCTGGTAATGAGCAGTTCTTC | CASSLAPTYRERAGNEQFF
TRBJ2-3 | NA | TRBD1 | TRBV29-1 | TGCAGCGTTGAACAGGGGGCGCGGGATACGCAGTATTTT | CSVEQGARDTQYF
TRBJ1-2 | NA | TRBD1 | TRBV28 | TGTGCCAGCAGAGGGACAGGTACTAACTATGGCTACACCTTC | CASRGTGTNYGYTF
TRBJ2-5 | NA | NA | TRBV5-1 | TGCGCCAGCAGCGCGGCTGGGCAAGAGACCCAGTACTTC | CASSAAGQETQYF
TRBJ1-5 | once | TRBD1 | TRBV10-1 | TGCGCCAGCAGTGAGAATGGGACAGATAAGGGAAGGGAACCCCAGCATTTT | CASSENGTDKGREPQHF
TRBJ2-5 | once | TRBD1 | TRBV28 | TGTGCCAGCAGGACAGGGACAGAGACCCAGTACTTC | CASRTGTETQYF
TRBJ1-5 | NA | NA | TRBV30 | TGTGCCTGGAGTGTACCCGGTCAGCCCCAGCATTTT | CAWSVPGQPQHF
TRBJ1-1 | NA | NA | TRBV28 | TGTGCCAGCAGTTTGAGTAACACTGAAGCTTTCTTT | CASSLSNTEAFF
TRBJ2-7 | NA | TRBD1 | TRBV28 | TGTGCCAGCAGTACCCCCTGGACAGGGGGGGGGTACGAGCAGTACTTC | CASSTPWTGGGYEQYF
TRBJ2-3 | NA | NA | TRBV15 | TGTGCCACCAGCACCCCAGAGGGTTACACAGATACGCAGTATTTT | CATSTPEGYTDTQYF
TRBJ2-7 | NA | TRBD2 | TRBV28 | TGTGCCAGCAGTTCCCCGGGGAGGGGTGCCTACGAGCAGTACTTC | CASSSPGRGAYEQYF
TRBJ2-3 | once | NA | TRBV3-1/TRBV3-2 | TGTGCCAGCAGCCCCCGGGACAGAAGTGGGACTGCAGATACGCAGTATTTT | CASSPRDRSGTADTQYF
TRBJ1-1 | NA | NA | TRBV12-5 | TGTGCTAGTGCCCGGACAGAGAACACTGAAGCTTTCTTT | CASARTENTEAFF
TRBJ2-7 | NA | TRBD1 | TRBV5-6 | TGTGCCAGCAGCTTGGGCGGGGCGGGACAGGGGGCCTACGAGCAGTACTTC | CASSLGGAGQGAYEQYF